These T cell receptor beta chains were read from a single sample in a study of cytotoxic CD8 clonotypes in ibrutinib-treated CLL. Sequencing was performed with immunoSEQ multiplex PCR; in TCRdb, only in-frame clones are kept and a portion is missing. The sample holds about 160,000 clones, approximately 91% seen once. Material: PBMCs, obtained at disease progression, from a patient treated with ibrutinib. The receptors come from a human donor with chronic lymphocytic leukemia. CDR3s include the opening cysteine and the closing phenylalanine or tryptophan. Fields, in order: J gene, D gene, clone size, V gene, CDR3 protein, CDR3 DNA. The D gene is left open where the match is weak. Rows may omit the clone size; those that give it use once, few, many or a size class.

J: TRBJ2-5
D: -
size: once
V: TRBV11-3
CDR3: CASSALPAHTGRKETQYF
DNA: TGTGCCAGCAGCGCGCTCCCCGCACACACAGGGAGGAAAGAGACCCAGTACTTC

J: TRBJ2-3
D: -
size: -
V: TRBV6-4
CDR3: CASWRRAGRFSSTDTQYF
DNA: TGTGCCAGCTGGAGACGGGCAGGACGGTTTTCGAGCACAGATACGCAGTATTTT

J: TRBJ2-7
D: -
size: -
V: TRBV7-2
CDR3: CASSPMIAAPYEQYF
DNA: TGTGCCAGCAGTCCGATGATAGCGGCCCCCTACGAGCAGTACTTC

J: TRBJ2-5
D: -
size: -
V: TRBV5-1
CDR3: CASSWPVDNLKETQYF
DNA: TGCGCCAGCAGCTGGCCTGTGGACAACCTAAAAGAGACCCAGTACTTC

J: TRBJ2-7
D: -
size: -
V: TRBV28
CDR3: CASSPPVPGEQYF
DNA: TGTGCCAGCAGTCCCCCCGTACCCGGCGAGCAGTACTTC

J: TRBJ1-3
D: -
size: -
V: TRBV6-1
CDR3: CASSEAMSSGNTIYF
DNA: TGTGCCAGCAGTGAAGCAATGAGCTCTGGAAACACCATATATTTT

J: TRBJ2-1
D: TRBD1
size: -
V: TRBV5-1
CDR3: CASSAGQGPYNEQFF
DNA: TGCGCCAGCAGCGCGGGACAGGGACCCTACAATGAGCAGTTCTTC

J: TRBJ2-1
D: -
size: -
V: TRBV7-9
CDR3: CASSFGLANNEQFF
DNA: TGTGCCAGCAGCTTCGGACTCGCTAACAATGAGCAGTTCTTC

J: TRBJ2-1
D: -
size: -
V: TRBV2
CDR3: CASSEAGRYNEQFF
DNA: TGTGCCAGCAGTGAAGCGGGACGCTACAATGAGCAGTTCTTC

J: TRBJ1-1
D: -
size: -
V: TRBV28
CDR3: CASSRGEVGTEAFF
DNA: TGTGCCAGCAGCCGGGGTGAGGTGGGCACTGAAGCTTTCTTT

J: TRBJ1-4
D: TRBD1
size: once
V: TRBV5-4
CDR3: CASSPGQGNEKLFF
DNA: TGTGCCAGCAGCCCGGGACAGGGGAATGAAAAACTGTTTTTT

J: TRBJ2-7
D: TRBD2
size: -
V: TRBV28
CDR3: CASSPGTSLGIAYEQYF
DNA: TGTGCCAGCAGTCCCGGGACTAGCCTAGGGATAGCCTACGAGCAGTACTTC

J: TRBJ2-3
D: TRBD2
size: -
V: TRBV28
CDR3: CASSSLEAGGSDTQYF
DNA: TGTGCCAGCAGTTCTCTTGAGGCGGGAGGGTCAGATACGCAGTATTTT

J: TRBJ2-7
D: -
size: -
V: TRBV7-9
CDR3: CASTYGGLPYEQYF
DNA: TGTGCCAGCACCTACGGGGGGCTCCCCTACGAGCAGTACTTC

J: TRBJ1-4
D: TRBD1
size: -
V: TRBV5-1
CDR3: CASSWGQGAEKLFF
DNA: TGCGCCAGCAGCTGGGGACAGGGGGCGGAAAAACTGTTTTTT

J: TRBJ2-1
D: -
size: -
V: TRBV5-4
CDR3: CASHEGSYNEQFF
DNA: TGTGCAAGCCATGAAGGCTCCTACAATGAGCAGTTCTTC

J: TRBJ2-7
D: -
size: -
V: TRBV15
CDR3: CATSNVIGGWVYEQYF
DNA: TGTGCCACCAGCAATGTGATCGGGGGTTGGGTCTACGAGCAGTACTTC

J: TRBJ2-5
D: -
size: -
V: TRBV5-1
CDR3: CASSWGIQSQETQYF
DNA: TGCGCCAGCAGCTGGGGGATCCAATCTCAAGAGACCCAGTACTTC

J: TRBJ1-1
D: -
size: -
V: TRBV7-9
CDR3: CASSYPPDRPNTEAFF
DNA: TGTGCCAGCAGCTACCCACCCGACAGACCGAACACTGAAGCTTTCTTT

J: TRBJ1-4
D: -
size: -
V: TRBV29-1
CDR3: CSVEDTGSGFEKLFF
DNA: TGCAGCGTTGAAGATACAGGGAGCGGATTTGAAAAACTGTTTTTT

J: TRBJ2-7
D: -
size: once
V: TRBV15
CDR3: CATSRDLGGTYEQYF
DNA: TGTGCCACCAGCAGAGATCTGGGGGGTACCTACGAGCAGTACTTC

J: TRBJ1-3
D: -
size: -
V: TRBV4-2
CDR3: CASSQVQGFSGNTIYF
DNA: TGTGCCAGCAGCCAGGTACAGGGATTCTCTGGAAACACCATATATTTT

J: TRBJ1-1
D: -
size: once
V: TRBV29-1
CDR3: CSVGSGYYTEAFF
DNA: TGCAGCGTTGGGTCAGGGTATTACACTGAAGCTTTCTTT

J: TRBJ1-1
D: TRBD1
size: -
V: TRBV6-1
CDR3: CASSEALWTGSGGTEAFF
DNA: TGTGCCAGCAGTGAAGCGCTATGGACAGGGAGCGGGGGCACTGAAGCTTTCTTT

J: TRBJ1-5
D: TRBD1
size: -
V: TRBV5-1
CDR3: CASSPGQNSNQPQHF
DNA: TGCGCCAGCAGCCCGGGACAGAATAGCAATCAGCCCCAGCATTTT

J: TRBJ2-7
D: -
size: -
V: TRBV5-4
CDR3: CASTGWEPYEQYF
DNA: TGTGCCAGCACTGGGTGGGAACCCTACGAGCAGTACTTC

J: TRBJ2-7
D: -
size: -
V: TRBV27
CDR3: CASSLVGSPYEQYF
DNA: TGTGCCAGCAGTTTAGTGGGGTCCCCCTACGAGCAGTACTTC

J: TRBJ2-1
D: -
size: -
V: TRBV28
CDR3: CASIKGRGPSYNEQFF
DNA: TGTGCCAGCATCAAGGGCAGGGGCCCCTCCTACAATGAGCAGTTCTTC

J: TRBJ2-1
D: -
size: -
V: TRBV6-5
CDR3: CASSRYPVFEQFF
DNA: TGTGCCAGCAGTCGATACCCCGTCTTTGAGCAGTTCTTC

J: TRBJ1-5
D: -
size: -
V: TRBV5-5
CDR3: CASSLSLWGEYQPQHF
DNA: TGTGCCAGCAGCTTGTCTCTGTGGGGGGAGTATCAGCCCCAGCATTTT

J: TRBJ1-2
D: TRBD1
size: -
V: TRBV10-3
CDR3: CAISEREDGLRGRIYGYTF
DNA: TGTGCCATCAGTGAGAGAGAAGATGGTTTGAGGGGGCGGATATATGGCTACACCTTC

J: TRBJ2-1
D: -
size: -
V: TRBV11-3
CDR3: CASTQRAGPSNEQFF
DNA: TGTGCCAGCACCCAGCGGGCCGGCCCCTCCAATGAGCAGTTCTTC

J: TRBJ2-7
D: -
size: -
V: TRBV28
CDR3: CASRSTGWGTYEQYF
DNA: TGTGCCAGCAGGAGTACAGGGTGGGGGACCTACGAGCAGTACTTC

J: TRBJ2-2
D: TRBD2
size: -
V: TRBV7-3
CDR3: CASSPTGLAGANTGELFF
DNA: TGTGCCAGCAGCCCGACGGGGCTAGCGGGAGCGAACACCGGGGAGCTGTTTTTT

J: TRBJ2-7
D: -
size: -
V: TRBV19
CDR3: CGGRVGDYEQYF
DNA: TGTGGGGGGAGAGTTGGAGATTACGAGCAGTACTTC

J: TRBJ2-7
D: -
size: -
V: TRBV4-2
CDR3: CASSQVSRSYEQYF
DNA: TGTGCCAGCAGCCAAGTTTCCCGGTCCTACGAGCAGTACTTC

J: TRBJ1-4
D: -
size: -
V: TRBV4-2
CDR3: CASSQGQVGEKLFF
DNA: TGTGCCAGCAGCCAAGGACAGGTTGGTGAAAAACTGTTTTTT

J: TRBJ1-4
D: -
size: -
V: TRBV27
CDR3: CASSLYGFEKLFF
DNA: TGTGCCAGCAGTTTATACGGGTTTGAAAAACTGTTTTTT

J: TRBJ1-3
D: -
size: -
V: TRBV9
CDR3: CASSVAGTNSGNTIYF
DNA: TGTGCCAGCAGCGTGGCCGGGACCAACTCTGGAAACACCATATATTTT

J: TRBJ1-1
D: -
size: -
V: TRBV5-1
CDR3: CASSLQPRGGNTEAFF
DNA: TGCGCCAGCAGCCTACAACCAAGGGGAGGGAACACTGAAGCTTTCTTT

J: TRBJ1-1
D: TRBD1
size: -
V: TRBV6-6
CDR3: CASWDRGTTEAFF
DNA: TGTGCCAGCTGGGACAGGGGGACCACTGAAGCTTTCTTT

J: TRBJ2-3
D: TRBD2
size: -
V: TRBV6-6
CDR3: CASSYEASGTDTQYF
DNA: TGTGCCAGCAGTTACGAGGCTAGCGGGACAGATACGCAGTATTTT

J: TRBJ1-1
D: -
size: -
V: TRBV6-5
CDR3: CASSYSGILNTEAFF
DNA: TGTGCCAGCAGTTACTCAGGCATATTGAACACTGAAGCTTTCTTT

J: TRBJ2-2
D: TRBD2
size: -
V: TRBV7-8
CDR3: CASSFGLAGGGGELFF
DNA: TGTGCCAGCAGCTTTGGACTAGCGGGAGGCGGCGGGGAGCTGTTTTTT

J: TRBJ2-5
D: TRBD2
size: -
V: TRBV11-2
CDR3: CASSLWALAGSRETQYF
DNA: TGTGCCAGCAGCTTATGGGCCCTAGCGGGGAGTAGAGAGACCCAGTACTTC

J: TRBJ2-5
D: TRBD2
size: -
V: TRBV11-2
CDR3: CASSPGLAGGPGETQYF
DNA: TGTGCCAGCAGCCCTGGACTAGCGGGAGGGCCAGGGGAGACCCAGTACTTC

J: TRBJ2-5
D: -
size: -
V: TRBV2
CDR3: CASSEVPPSGTLKETQYF
DNA: TGTGCCAGCAGTGAAGTTCCGCCTTCCGGGACTCTGAAAGAGACCCAGTACTTC

J: TRBJ2-2
D: TRBD2
size: -
V: TRBV5-1
CDR3: CASSLSLAGGRTGELFF
DNA: TGCGCCAGCAGCTTGTCTCTAGCGGGAGGACGGACCGGGGAGCTGTTTTTT

J: TRBJ1-2
D: TRBD1
size: -
V: TRBV13
CDR3: CASSFGQGNYGYTF
DNA: TGTGCCAGCAGCTTCGGACAGGGTAACTATGGCTACACCTTC

J: TRBJ2-6
D: TRBD1
size: -
V: TRBV27
CDR3: CASSFGTGVSGANVLTF
DNA: TGTGCCAGCAGTTTCGGGACAGGAGTCTCTGGGGCCAACGTCCTGACTTTC

J: TRBJ2-7
D: -
size: -
V: TRBV11-2
CDR3: CASKGPSTTYEQYF
DNA: TGTGCCAGTAAGGGCCCGAGCACAACCTACGAGCAGTACTTC

J: TRBJ1-2
D: TRBD1
size: -
V: TRBV11-3
CDR3: CASSPGQAFYGYTF
DNA: TGTGCCAGCAGCCCGGGACAGGCATTCTATGGCTACACCTTC

J: TRBJ1-5
D: -
size: -
V: TRBV28
CDR3: CASRIRDYQPQHF
DNA: TGTGCCAGCAGGATCAGGGATTATCAGCCCCAGCATTTT

J: TRBJ1-5
D: -
size: -
V: TRBV6-5
CDR3: CASSLTHRNQPQHF
DNA: TGTGCCAGCAGTTTAACCCACAGGAATCAGCCCCAGCATTTT

J: TRBJ2-7
D: -
size: -
V: TRBV6-5
CDR3: CASSYVWAGNNEQYF
DNA: TGTGCCAGCAGTTACGTCTGGGCAGGTAACAACGAGCAGTACTTC

J: TRBJ1-3
D: -
size: -
V: TRBV30
CDR3: CAWSAKTGSGNTIYF
DNA: TGTGCCTGGAGTGCCAAGACAGGATCTGGAAACACCATATATTTT

J: TRBJ2-4
D: -
size: -
V: TRBV5-6
CDR3: CASSSPQQGKNIQYF
DNA: TGTGCCAGCAGCTCCCCCCAGCAGGGCAAAAACATTCAGTACTTC